The TCR beta chain described here comes from a study of human T cells and chemical hapten exposure (dated by TCRdb to about 2021). Some background on the complete study: For sensitization, 2% DPC in acetone was applied to a 2 cm by 2 cm area of upper inner arm skin. Weekly therapeutic DPC doses were additionally applied to the scalp of patients throughout the approximately 25-week study period. Patch testing was performed on the upper back with Finn chambers containing 0.01% DPC, and the patch tests were scored after 6 days according to International Contact Dermatitis Research Group standards. Alopecia areata with under or over 50% scalp involvement, alopecia totalis and alopecia universalis were represented in the patient cohort, which was mostly female. Libraries were combined into a pool for sequencing, and differences in TCR yield between samples came mainly from small differences in library volumes within the pool. Peripheral blood TCR repertoire changes were tracked in vivo in alopecia patients during primary and secondary sensitization to the hapten diphenylcyclopropenone (DPC). Patient blood was sampled pre-sensitization (week 0) and at 2, 6 and about 24 weeks after DPC sensitization. Roughly 30 alopecia patients provided blood for TCR sequencing at one to four time points (pre-sensitization, 2, 6 and 24 weeks).

Sample time point, as interpreted from the label and publication: pre-sensitization, week 0. Per the publication, the treatment or condition label means: therapeutic diphenylcyclopropenone sensitization with weekly scalp DPC. At every patch-test visit, the blood draw took place before the patch test was put on. Patients were eligible if aged 18 to 70, diagnosed with alopecia and judged suitable for DPC therapy, and pregnant patients were excluded. Total RNA was isolated from unfractionated whole blood collected in Tempus Blood RNA tubes. From cysteine to phenylalanine, the CDR3 is 15 amino acids long. Here the CDR3 DNA is all that survives: 45 bases in frame from base 1. Sequences MDHEN (CDR1) and SYDVKM (CDR2) are obtained from the germline V gene. Trimming takes 2 bases off V and 3 bases off J; junction bases not matched to a gene: 3. Results and caveats for the whole study, not just this receptor: The number of PT1 expanded TCRs positively correlated with patch test score, significant at thresholds 8, 16 and 32 but not 4. Expanded TCRs formed significantly more large CDR3 similarity clusters than pre-sensitization or healthy control sets, consistent with antigen-driven responses. Alopecia, a presumed autoimmune disease, was present in all patients, so the immune response of the patients might differ from that of healthy individuals. No change with DPC sensitization was found in the number of TCRs above 1 in 1000 frequency, and no evidence of global repertoire structure alterations was found. After repeated subsampling, the strength of the expansion versus patch-test correlation and the threshold at which it became significant changed.

Concerning this clonotype: The antigen it recognizes is unknown. Base qualities are not provided; no much larger clone lies one nucleotide away.

The library was generated by RACE. The instrument was a NextSeq 500. During library preparation, unique molecular identifiers were attached to individual cDNA molecules so that TCRs could be counted quantitatively and reproducibly. Both TCR alpha and TCR beta chains were sequenced from each blood RNA sample. Per the original workflow: A median of about 100,000 TCRs per sample was observed, with a range of roughly 20,000 to 700,000. The Decombinator software suite was used to annotate the V, J and CDR3 of the TCR reads. For PS versus PT1 abundance plots, all samples were subsampled to the same number of TCRs (28,000). TCRs were defined as expanded if absent before sensitization and observed at least eight times at the 2-week time point. In-frame beta chains were kept once TCRdb had trimmed the public reads at Q25 with fastp and called clones with MiXCR. Rows merge per CDR3 protein into single entries with the most common DNA and genes. The V and J calls, along with clone size, are taken from TCRdb and not from the paper's own processing. The sample table contains some 39,000 distinct CDR3 sequences; only one count was recorded for approximately 7.6% of them. Over 1% of the sample lies in the top ten.

This receptor was taken from a woman aged 50 to 60 with alopecia areata. Some clones in this sample may be carry-over from other donors' samples. The chain links TRBV28 with TRBJ2-3, with TRBD2 matching 9 junction bases. The input for sequencing was whole blood, taken in connection with sensitization to the hapten diphenylcyclopropenone (DPC). The CDR3 reads CASSLLGLATDTQYF. The sequence in DNA is TGTGCCAGCAGTTTACTGGGACTAGCTACAGATACGCAGTATTTT.